Presented here are 8 T cell receptor beta chains from one specimen sequenced in a study of cytomegalovirus exposure and HLA in healthy donors listed by TCRdb under 2017. Library preparation was by the immunoSEQ multiplex PCR assay. The multiplex PCR relied on a mix of 60 forward primers for TCR Vbeta segments and 13 reverse primers for TCR Jbeta segments. The table comes from immuneACCESS by way of TCRdb, which keeps in-frame sequences with V and J called. Part of the clones is missing from these tables; in studies checked, under half for an unresolved V gene and the rest for unknown reasons. The sample table shows about 95,000 clones, and about 76% are seen once. About 3.9% of the sample rests with the top ten. The sample consisted of PBMCs. The receptors come from a woman between 70 and 85 years old in good health and CMV-seropositive.

For the CDR3, the DNA is TGCGCCAGCAGCTCCCCCCGGGACAGCCCCTCCTACGAGCAGTACTTC. Translation gives CASSSPRDSPSYEQYF. The V and J genes are TRBV5-1 and TRBJ2-5; 7 nucleotides align to TRBD1. The J call may be in error: the DNA end matches TRBJ2-7 better. Germline V gene sequence: CDR1 SGHRS, CDR2 YFSETQ. CDR3 length equals 16 residues.

CDR3 amino acids: CASSFTGQGVGNEQFF. DNA of the CDR3: TGTGCCAGCAGTTTTACGGGGCAGGGGGTGGGAAATGAGCAGTTCTTC. The genes are TRBV27 and TRBJ2-1, with 7 bases matching TRBD1. The germline V gene has CDR1 MNHEY and CDR2 SMNVEV (reference sequence). Trimming took 3 bases from V and 7 from J; bases not matched to a gene: 12. The CDR3 sequence is 16 residues long.

The rearrangement uses TRBV25-1 and TRBJ2-3; no definite D call. Germline V gene data show CDR1 as MGHDK and CDR2 as SYGVNS. V was pared by 5 bases and J by 4 bases, with 4 bases between. This CDR3 is 11 amino acids long. In DNA form, the CDR3 reads TGTGCCAGCAGTCCGGCAGATACGCAGTATTTT. Protein product: CASSPADTQYF.

V usage is TRBV19 and J usage is TRBJ2-1; TRBD2 is a possible D gene (6 bases). The CDR3 has 17 residues. CDR1 is LNHDA, CDR2 SQIVND, per germline (reference sequence). Trimming shortened V by 0 bases and J by 0 bases, and 12 bases separated the two germline ends. The CDR3 is CASSIDPAGASYNEQFF. For the CDR3, the DNA is TGTGCCAGTAGTATAGACCCAGCGGGCGCCTCCTACAATGAGCAGTTCTTC. Complete variable domain (other parts from reference TRBV19 and TRBJ2-1): DGGITQSPKYLFRKEGQNVTLSCEQNLNHDAMYWYRQDPGQGLRLIYYSQIVNDFQKGDIAEGYSVSREKKESFPLTVTSAQKNPTAFYLCASSIDPAGASYNEQFFGPGTRLTVL.

V gene TRBV7-2 combines with J gene TRBJ2-5; D is undetermined. V lost 1 base, J lost 5 bases, and 5 bases lay in between. Germline CDR1 reads SGHTA; CDR2 reads FQGNSA. The CDR3 consists of 12 residues. In nucleotides, the CDR3 is TGTGCCAGCAGCTTAGGAGCGGAGACCCAGTACTTC. It is translated as CASSLGAETQYF.

The V call is TRBV15, the J call TRBJ2-1; 7 bases fit TRBD2. The length of the CDR3 is 13 residues. V trimming: 3 bases; J trimming: 7 bases; junction bases outside the gene matches: 3. CDR1 is LNHNV, CDR2 YYDKDF, per germline (reference sequence). CDR3 coding DNA: TGTGCCACCAGCAGCGGGAGGATGAATGAGCAGTTCTTC. The encoded protein is CATSSGRMNEQFF.

The chain joins TRBV7-2 to TRBJ1-2, with a weak D call TRBD1 (6 bases). Germline V lookup: CDR1 SGHTA, CDR2 FQGNSA. The CDR3 is 15 amino acids. V dropped 4 bases and J dropped 8 bases, with 20 bases sitting between them. The CDR3 reads CASSSLAVQGYGYTF. In DNA form, the CDR3 reads TGTGCCAGCAGCTCGCTAGCGGTACAGGGTTACGGCTACACCTTC. The full variable domain, rest sourced from reference TRBV7-2 and TRBJ1-2, is GAGVSQSPSNKVTEKGKDVELRCDPISGHTALYWYRQSLGQGLEFLIYFQGNSAPDKSGLPSDRFSAERTGGSVSTLTIQRTQQEDSAVYLCASSSLAVQGYGYTFGSGTRLTVV.

This clone was seen a few times. The chain links TRBV6-5 to TRBJ2-7; 9 bases match TRBD1. CDR1 is MNHEY and CDR2 is SVGAGI in the germline V gene. V shed 3 bases and J 2 bases; nucleotides not matched to a gene: 8. The CDR3 has 16 residues. CDR3 sequence (DNA): TGTGCCAGCAGTTATCAAGGGACAGGGAAAACCTACGAGCAGTACTTC. This translates into CASSYQGTGKTYEQYF.